This T cell receptor beta chain was captured in a study of blood T cell repertoires in COVID-19. Repertoires were generated with immunoSEQ multiplex PCR, while TCRdb's copy carries only in-frame clones and drops some. Here the sample spans approximately 85,000 clones, 70% to 90% being singletons. Germline V gives CDR1 SEHNR, CDR2 FQNEAQ (reference sequence). V was pared by 3 bases and J by 5 bases, with 8 bases between. The CDR3 extends over 14 amino acids. The chain carries TRBV7-9 and TRBJ1-6, with no clear D. The sequenced sample consisted of peripheral blood. The clonotype comes from a human donor in a cohort sampled during active COVID-19. The CDR3 protein is CASSFGGNNSPLHF. For the CDR3, the DNA is TGTGCCAGCAGCTTTGGCGGGAATAATTCACCCCTCCACTTT.